The present entry profiles one T cell receptor (beta chain) with its context. Antigen: not known. The sample belongs to a study of cytomegalovirus exposure and HLA in healthy donors. General observations from the study: Accurate HLA-A and HLA-B prediction from TCR beta sequences was reported for most subjects. One cluster of highly shared sequence variants probably arose as a sequencing artifact. Earlier analysis yielded a pattern in which most TCR beta V segments were productive about 87% or about 30% of the time.

Primers for the PCR totalled 60 Vbeta and 13 Jbeta. TCRdb's copy holds only in-frame clones and misses some; the assay was immunoSEQ multiplex PCR. The top ten hold around 1.9% of the sample, which has about 140,000 clones, 70% to 85% seen once. From germline, CDR1 is MNHEY and CDR2 SMNVEV (reference sequence). This CDR3 has 13 amino acids. V lost 7 bases and J lost 2, with 12 bases in between. At sampling all donors were nominally healthy, likely with unrecorded immune exposures. The V gene is TRBV27, the J gene TRBJ2-7, with a possible D match to TRBD2 (5 bases). Input material: PBMCs. The sequence came from a woman in her forties in good health and CMV-seronegative. The CDR3, as DNA: TGTGCCAGCACAAGCGGTGTCGCCTACGAGCAGTACTTC. Residues: CASTSGVAYEQYF.